Below are 24 T cell receptor beta chains sequenced from a single sample in a study of neoadjuvant anti-PD-1 for oral cavity cancer. Sequencing was performed with immunoSEQ multiplex PCR; in TCRdb, only in-frame clones are kept and a portion is missing. The sample lists 12,000 to 15,000 clones, roughly 67% occurring once. Sequencing was performed on PBMCs, taken before nivolumab (anti-PD-1) treatment. The receptors come from a person between 40 and 85 years old with oral cavity squamous cell carcinoma.

This rearrangement joins TRBV19 to TRBJ1-1, with D possibly TRBD1 on 6 matching bases. The germline V and J ends were trimmed by 3 bases and 0 bases, with 14 bases remaining between them. This CDR3 region has 16 residues. Germline CDR1 reads LNHDA; CDR2 reads SQIVND (reference sequence). CDR3 sequence reads: CASSIPIQGLNTEAFF. The CDR3 nucleotides are TGTGCCAGTAGTATCCCCATCCAGGGGTTGAACACTGAAGCTTTCTTT. The complete variable domain, with remaining parts taken from reference TRBV19 and TRBJ1-1, reads DGGITQSPKYLFRKEGQNVTLSCEQNLNHDAMYWYRQDPGQGLRLIYYSQIVNDFQKGDIAEGYSVSREKKESFPLTVTSAQKNPTAFYLCASSIPIQGLNTEAFFGQGTRLTVV.

The chain combines TRBV7-2 with TRBJ2-3; D ambiguous. The germline V gene encodes CDR1 SGHTA and CDR2 FQGNSA. The CDR3 has 13 amino acids. The ends were cut back, 3 bases at V and 2 bases at J, with 6 bases in the middle. Here the CDR3 reads CASSFDFTDTQYF. The CDR3 nucleotides are TGTGCCAGCAGCTTCGATTTCACAGATACGCAGTATTTT. Together with reference TRBV7-2 and TRBJ2-3, the CDR3 gives the full variable domain: GAGVSQSPSNKVTEKGKDVELRCDPISGHTALYWYRQSLGQGLEFLIYFQGNSAPDKSGLPSDRFSAERTGGSVSTLTIQRTQQEDSAVYLCASSFDFTDTQYFGPGTRLTVL.

This clone appeared a single time. The chain is built from TRBV18 and TRBJ1-4, with D perhaps TRBD1 (5 bases). Germline V CDR1 and CDR2: KGHSH, LQKENI. The CDR3 consists of 12 residues. Trimming took off 5 bases at V and 7 bases at J, with 8 bases between the two ends. The CDR3 DNA reads as TGTGCCAGCTCAGGTGGGGCTGAAAAACTGTTTTTT. It specifies CASSGGAEKLFF.

The chain joins TRBV19 to TRBJ1-2; 7 positions match TRBD1. Germline trimming cut 7 bases from V and 4 bases from J; bases unmatched to any gene: 6. The CDR3 sequence is 13 residues long. Germline V gives CDR1 LNHDA, CDR2 SQIVND (reference sequence). The CDR3 nucleotides are TGTGCCAGTACCATAGGGACAGCCTATGGCTACACCTTC. Protein sequence: CASTIGTAYGYTF. The full variable domain, in which reference TRBV19 and TRBJ1-2 provide the parts outside the CDR3, is DGGITQSPKYLFRKEGQNVTLSCEQNLNHDAMYWYRQDPGQGLRLIYYSQIVNDFQKGDIAEGYSVSREKKESFPLTVTSAQKNPTAFYLCASTIGTAYGYTFGSGTRLTVV.

This sequence joins TRBV29-1 and TRBJ2-7; D gene uncertain. In germline, CDR1 is SQVTM, CDR2 ANQGSEA. V was trimmed by 3 bases and J by 2 bases, leaving 17 bases between them. The CDR3 contains 15 residues. The CDR3 sequence: CSVESPESETYEQYF. As DNA, the CDR3 is TGCAGCGTTGAGTCCCCGGAGTCTGAAACCTACGAGCAGTACTTC.

The V and J genes are TRBV27 and TRBJ1-4, with 8 nucleotides matching TRBD1. The CDR3 has 15 amino acids. The V gene's germline CDR1 is MNHEY and CDR2 SMNVEV (reference sequence). The junction had 7 bases not matched to a gene; V was cut back by 6 bases and J by 4 bases. The chain's CDR3 is CASRGGTGVNEKLFF. The CDR3 region has the DNA TGTGCCAGCAGGGGGGGGACAGGCGTTAATGAAAAACTGTTTTTT.

The chain employs TRBV7-2 and TRBJ1-4; a weak D match, TRBD1 (5 bases). Trimming took 0 bases from V and 7 from J, leaving 15 bases between them. The germline V gene has CDR1 SGHTA and CDR2 FQGNSA. The CDR3 sequence is 16 residues long. CDR3 in amino acids: CASSLAQTDRREKLFF. The DNA of the CDR3 is TGTGCCAGCAGCTTAGCCCAGACAGACCGCCGTGAAAAACTGTTTTTT.

The gene calls are TRBV7-2 and TRBJ1-5, with D possibly TRBD1 on 5 matching bases. Germline lookup yields CDR1 SGHTA and CDR2 FQGNSA. The ends were cut back, 7 bases at V and 3 bases at J, with 10 bases in the middle. This CDR3 has 13 amino acids. The CDR3 sequence: CASTTGVNQPQHF. The CDR3 nucleotides are TGTGCCAGCACCACAGGAGTCAATCAGCCCCAGCATTTT.

Only one count was recorded for this clone. The rearrangement links TRBV5-4 to TRBJ2-1; no definite D call. Germline assignment: CDR1 SGHNT and CDR2 YYREEE (reference sequence). V dropped 1 base and J dropped 10 bases, with 9 bases sitting between them. The CDR3 loop spans 12 amino acids. CDR3 sequence reads: CASSLRGREQFF. The CDR3 nucleotides are TGTGCCAGCAGCTTGCGAGGCCGCGAGCAGTTCTTC.

The rearrangement joins TRBV5-1 to TRBJ1-4; 9 bases fit TRBD1. The CDR3 contains 15 residues. Trimming removed 5 bases from V and 2 bases from J; junction bases left unmatched: 4. Germline loops: CDR1 SGHRS, CDR2 YFSETQ. CDR3 amino acids: CASSQTGGTNEKLFF. The CDR3 nucleotides read TGCGCCAGCAGTCAGACAGGGGGGACTAATGAAAAACTGTTTTTT.

This chain connects TRBV5-1 to TRBJ2-6, with a tentative D call TRBD2 (5 bases). The CDR3 is 15 amino acids. Trimming cost V 4 bases and J 1 base, with 9 bases left between them. Germline CDR1 and CDR2: SGHRS and YFSETQ. The CDR3 sequence is CASSHPGSGANVLTF. CDR3 in DNA: TGCGCCAGCAGCCACCCGGGATCTGGGGCCAACGTCCTGACTTTC.

The rearrangement uses TRBV7-8 and TRBJ2-5; TRBD2 matches 9 bases. The CDR3 has 17 residues. The germline CDR1 and CDR2 sequences are SGHVS and FQNEAQ. The V gene end was trimmed by 0 bases and the J gene end by 5 bases; junction bases not matched to a gene: 10. CDR3 region: CASSLAALGLAGETQYF. In nucleotides, the CDR3 is TGTGCCAGCAGCTTAGCAGCCCTGGGACTAGCTGGCGAGACCCAGTACTTC.

The CDR3 is CASSDVGLNTGELFF. In DNA, the CDR3 is TGTGCCAGCAGTGACGTAGGGCTTAACACCGGGGAGCTGTTTTTT. J is TRBJ2-2 and V is TRBV6-1, with D hard to call. CDR1 and CDR2 from the germline V gene are MNHNS and SASEGT. The V and J ends lost 3 bases and 2 bases respectively, with 10 bases between them. This CDR3 region has 15 residues.

This rearrangement joins TRBV28 to TRBJ2-1; D is ambiguous. The germline V and J ends were trimmed by 3 bases and 2 bases, with 11 bases remaining between them. Germline CDR1 is MDHEN and CDR2 is SYDVKM. The CDR3 sequence is 15 residues long. CDR3 loop: CASSFGPIAYNEQFF. For the CDR3, the DNA is TGTGCCAGCAGTTTCGGACCCATTGCCTACAATGAGCAGTTCTTC.

This clone occurred a few times. The chain uses TRBV6-1 and TRBJ1-2, with TRBD1 matching 9 bases. Germline CDR1 reads MNHNS; CDR2 reads SASEGT. This CDR3 has 14 residues. With 5 bases clipped from V and 4 bases from J, the junction kept 5 bases outside the gene matches. The CDR3 nucleotides read TGTGCCAGCAGTACCGGGACAGGGACCTATGGCTACACCTTC. Encoded protein: CASSTGTGTYGYTF.

This chain connects TRBV18 to TRBJ1-1; 7 nucleotides line up with TRBD1. The CDR3 is 14 residues long. Germline CDR1 is KGHSH and CDR2 is LQKENI. J lost 7 bases, V lost 2 bases, and 7 bases had no gene match. The CDR3 loop is CASSPLTGQIEAFF. For the CDR3, the DNA is TGTGCCAGCTCACCATTGACAGGGCAGATTGAAGCTTTCTTT.

This chain joins TRBV6-6 and TRBJ2-3; D possibly matches TRBD1 or TRBD2 (6 bases each). The CDR3 spans 15 residues. Trimming cost V 0 bases and J 3 bases, with 10 bases left between them. CDR1 and CDR2 (germline): MNHNY, SVGAGI (reference sequence). This CDR3 reads CASSYSGGGTDTQYF. The CDR3 DNA reads as TGTGCCAGCAGTTACTCAGGAGGGGGGACAGATACGCAGTATTTT.

The V gene is TRBV9, the J gene TRBJ1-1, with 9 bases matching TRBD1. Germline assignment: CDR1 SGDLS and CDR2 YYNGEE. Trimming removed 0 bases from V and 0 bases from J; junction bases left unmatched: 9. CDR3 size: 18 residues. CDR3 residues: CASSVATGQGILNTEAFF. The CDR3 nucleotides read TGTGCCAGCAGCGTAGCTACGGGACAGGGAATTCTGAACACTGAAGCTTTCTTT. Drawing the rest from reference TRBV9 and TRBJ1-1, the complete variable domain is DSGVTQTPKHLITATGQRVTLRCSPRSGDLSVYWYQQSLDQGLQFLIQYYNGEERAKGNILERFSAQQFPDLHSELNLSSLELGDSALYFCASSVATGQGILNTEAFFGQGTRLTVV.

This chain joins TRBV7-9 and TRBJ2-3; D not certain. Germline CDR1 is SEHNR and CDR2 is FQNEAQ (reference sequence). V was shortened by 1 base and J by 5 bases, with 4 bases between the two germline ends. This CDR3 region has 12 residues. CDR3 protein: CASSLGLDTQYF. In DNA, the CDR3 is TGTGCCAGCAGCTTAGGACTAGATACGCAGTATTTT. Supplemented by reference TRBV7-9 and TRBJ2-3, the full variable domain reads DTGVSQNPRHKITKRGQNVTFRCDPISEHNRLYWYRQTLGQGPEFLTYFQNEAQLEKSRLLSDRFSAERPKGSFSTLEIQRTEQGDSAMYLCASSLGLDTQYFGPGTRLTVL.

The chain carries TRBV28 and TRBJ1-4; 8 nucleotides agree with TRBD1. The junction had 7 bases not matched to a gene; V was cut back by 5 bases and J by 8 bases. The CDR3 extends over 14 amino acids. The germline gives CDR1 MDHEN, CDR2 SYDVKM. In DNA, the CDR3 is TGTGCCAGCAGTCTAAGGGACAGGCACGAAAAACTGTTTTTT. It translates to CASSLRDRHEKLFF.

The chain recombines TRBV5-5 with TRBJ1-6; D possibly corresponds to TRBD1 (6 bases). CDR3 length: 15 residues. Per germline, CDR1 SGHKS and CDR2 YYEKEE (reference sequence). Trimming left V 2 bases short and J 1 base short, with 7 bases between. CDR3 sequence reads: CASSLQGSYNSPLHF. CDR3 coding DNA: TGTGCCAGCAGCTTACAGGGATCCTATAATTCACCCCTCCACTTT.

The chain has TRBV6-5 and TRBJ1-1; D is possibly TRBD1 (5 bases). CDR3 length: 14 amino acids. The germline V gene encodes CDR1 MNHEY and CDR2 SVGAGI. Trimming shortened V by 5 bases and J by 5 bases, and 15 bases separated the two germline ends. CDR3 sequence reads: CASSPIGRGTEAFF. The CDR3 DNA reads TGTGCCAGCAGTCCCATAGGGCGGGGGACTGAAGCTTTCTTT.

This clone was observed a few times. The chain couples TRBV5-4 to TRBJ2-6; D perhaps matches TRBD1 (6 bases). This CDR3 is 16 amino acids long. V shed 6 bases and J shed 0 bases, with 13 bases lying between them. The V gene's germline CDR1 is SGHNT and CDR2 YYREEE (reference sequence). The CDR3 bases are TGTGCCAGCACCATCGGCAGGGGCTCTGGGGCCAACGTCCTGACTTTC. Translation gives CASTIGRGSGANVLTF.

The chain is built from TRBV5-8 and TRBJ1-5; 9 nucleotides align to TRBD1. This CDR3 is 15 amino acids long. The germline gives CDR1 SGHTS, CDR2 YDEGEE. V trimming: 1 base; J trimming: 4 bases; junction bases outside the gene matches: 3. CDR3 nucleotides: TGTGCCAGCAGCTTGACAGGGGGCCGGAATCAGCCCCAGCATTTT. Encoded protein: CASSLTGGRNQPQHF. The full variable domain, with the rest looked up from reference TRBV5-8 and TRBJ1-5, is EAGVTQSPTHLIKTRGQQATLRCSPISGHTSVYWYQQALGLGLQFLLWYDEGEERNRGNFPPRFSGRQFPNYSSELNVNALELEDSALYLCASSLTGGRNQPQHFGDGTRLSIL.